The present entry profiles one T cell receptor beta chain with its context. The table came from immunoSEQ multiplex PCR; TCRdb's copy has only in-frame clones and leaves some out. The data hold 250,000 to 400,000 clones, with around 85% observed a single time. This CDR3 spans 20 amino acids. The V segment lost 2 bases and the J segment 2 bases; nucleotides outside the gene matches: 17. The germline gives CDR1 LGHDT, CDR2 YNNKEL (reference sequence). The data were obtained in a study of blood T cell repertoires in COVID-19. The rearrangement uses TRBV3-1 (or the pseudogene TRBV3-2) and TRBJ2-3, with 9 nucleotides matching TRBD1. Source material: PBMCs or T cells enriched from blood (not recorded which). This sequence originates from a young woman who had been exposed to COVID-19. The CDR3 here is CASSQIIPGQGICITDTQYF. Written as DNA, the CDR3 is TGTGCCAGCAGCCAAATAATCCCGGGACAGGGCATCTGTATCACAGATACGCAGTATTTT.